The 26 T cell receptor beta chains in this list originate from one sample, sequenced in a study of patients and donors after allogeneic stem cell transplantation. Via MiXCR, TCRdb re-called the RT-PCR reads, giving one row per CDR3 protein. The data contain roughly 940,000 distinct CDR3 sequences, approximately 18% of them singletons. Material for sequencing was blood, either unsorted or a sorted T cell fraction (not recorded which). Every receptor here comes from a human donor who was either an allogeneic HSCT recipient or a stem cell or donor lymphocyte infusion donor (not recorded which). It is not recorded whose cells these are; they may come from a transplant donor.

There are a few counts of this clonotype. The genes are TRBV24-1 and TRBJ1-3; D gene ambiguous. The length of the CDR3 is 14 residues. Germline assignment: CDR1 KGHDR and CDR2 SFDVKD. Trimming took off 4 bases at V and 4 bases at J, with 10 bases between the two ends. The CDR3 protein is CATSDTGRGNTIYF. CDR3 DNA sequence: TGTGCCACCAGTGACACGGGGAGAGGAAACACCATATATTTT.

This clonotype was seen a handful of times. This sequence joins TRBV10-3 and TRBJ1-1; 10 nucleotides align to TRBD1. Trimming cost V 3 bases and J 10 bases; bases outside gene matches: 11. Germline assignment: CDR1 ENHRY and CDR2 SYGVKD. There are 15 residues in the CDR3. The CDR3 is CAISDPDRGGSVAFF. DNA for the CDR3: TGTGCCATCAGTGACCCGGACAGGGGGGGGTCTGTAGCTTTCTTT.

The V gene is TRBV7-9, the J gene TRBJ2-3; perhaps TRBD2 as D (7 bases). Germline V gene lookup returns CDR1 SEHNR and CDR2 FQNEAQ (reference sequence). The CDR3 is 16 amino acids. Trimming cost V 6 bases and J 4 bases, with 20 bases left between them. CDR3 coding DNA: TGTGCCAGCAGGGGGGGGCTGAACCCCGCCGCAGATACGCAGTATTTT. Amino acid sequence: CASRGGLNPAADTQYF.

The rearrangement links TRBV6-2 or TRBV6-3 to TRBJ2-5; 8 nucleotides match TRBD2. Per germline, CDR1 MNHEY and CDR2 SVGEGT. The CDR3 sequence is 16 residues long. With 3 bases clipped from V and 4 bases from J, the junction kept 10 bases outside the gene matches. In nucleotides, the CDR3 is TGTGCCAGCAGTTATGACCGGGAGGGTCCTCCAGAGACCCAGTACTTC. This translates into CASSYDREGPPETQYF.

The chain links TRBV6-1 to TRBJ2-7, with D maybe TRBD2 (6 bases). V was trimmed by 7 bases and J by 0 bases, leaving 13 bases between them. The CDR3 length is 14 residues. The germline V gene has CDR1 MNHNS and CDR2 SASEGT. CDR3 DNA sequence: TGTGCCAGCAAGGCGGGGCTTCGCTCCTACGAGCAGTACTTC. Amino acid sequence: CASKAGLRSYEQYF.

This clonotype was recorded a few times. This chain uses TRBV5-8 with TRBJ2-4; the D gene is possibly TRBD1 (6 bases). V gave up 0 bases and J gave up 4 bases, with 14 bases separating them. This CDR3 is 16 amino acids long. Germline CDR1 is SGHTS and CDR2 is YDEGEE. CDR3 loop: CASSLATGTPKNIQYF. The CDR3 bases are TGTGCCAGCAGCTTGGCGACCGGGACACCGAAAAACATTCAGTACTTC.

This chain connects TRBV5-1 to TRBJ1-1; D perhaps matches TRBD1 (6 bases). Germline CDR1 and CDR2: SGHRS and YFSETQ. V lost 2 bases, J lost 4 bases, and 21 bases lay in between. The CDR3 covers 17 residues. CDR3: CASSLTPVRGAVTEAFF. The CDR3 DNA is TGCGCCAGCAGCTTAACCCCCGTCAGGGGCGCGGTCACTGAAGCTTTCTTT. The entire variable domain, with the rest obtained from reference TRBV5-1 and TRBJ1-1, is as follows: KAGVTQTPRYLIKTRGQQVTLSCSPISGHRSVSWYQQTPGQGLQFLFEYFSETQRNKGNFPGRFSGRQFSNSRSEMNVSTLELGDSALYLCASSLTPVRGAVTEAFFGQGTRLTVV.

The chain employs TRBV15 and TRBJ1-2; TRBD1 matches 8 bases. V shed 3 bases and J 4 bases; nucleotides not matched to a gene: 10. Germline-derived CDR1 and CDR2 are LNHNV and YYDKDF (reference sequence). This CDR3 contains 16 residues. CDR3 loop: CATSRDPGGGTYGYTF. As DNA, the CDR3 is TGTGCCACCAGCAGGGACCCAGGGGGCGGAACCTATGGCTACACCTTC.

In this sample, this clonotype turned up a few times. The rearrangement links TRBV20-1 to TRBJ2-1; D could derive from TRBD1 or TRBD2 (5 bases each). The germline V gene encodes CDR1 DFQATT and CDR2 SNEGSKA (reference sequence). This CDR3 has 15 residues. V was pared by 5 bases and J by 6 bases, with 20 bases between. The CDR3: CSALPTWRGVNEQFF. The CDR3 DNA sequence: TGCAGTGCTCTCCCGACCTGGAGAGGGGTCAATGAGCAGTTCTTC.

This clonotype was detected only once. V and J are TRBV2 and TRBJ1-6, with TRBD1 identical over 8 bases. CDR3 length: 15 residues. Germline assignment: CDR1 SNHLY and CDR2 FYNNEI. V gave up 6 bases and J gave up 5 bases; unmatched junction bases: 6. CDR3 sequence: CASRDREAHNSPLHF. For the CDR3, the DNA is TGTGCCAGCAGGGACAGGGAGGCCCATAATTCACCCCTCCACTTT.

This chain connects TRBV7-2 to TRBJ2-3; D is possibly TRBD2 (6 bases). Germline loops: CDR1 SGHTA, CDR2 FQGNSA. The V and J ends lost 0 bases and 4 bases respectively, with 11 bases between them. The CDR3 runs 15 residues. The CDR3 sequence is CASSLADYPADTQYF. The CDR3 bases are TGTGCCAGCAGCTTAGCGGACTACCCGGCAGATACGCAGTATTTT.

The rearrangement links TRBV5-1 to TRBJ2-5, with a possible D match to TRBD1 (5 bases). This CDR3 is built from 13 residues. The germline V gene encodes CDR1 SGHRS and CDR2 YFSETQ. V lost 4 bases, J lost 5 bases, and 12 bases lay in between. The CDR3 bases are TGCGCCAGCAGCCCCACAGGTCCGGAGACCCAGTACTTC. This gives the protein CASSPTGPETQYF. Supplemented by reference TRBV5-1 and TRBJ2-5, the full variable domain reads KAGVTQTPRYLIKTRGQQVTLSCSPISGHRSVSWYQQTPGQGLQFLFEYFSETQRNKGNFPGRFSGRQFSNSRSEMNVSTLELGDSALYLCASSPTGPETQYFGPGTRLLVL.

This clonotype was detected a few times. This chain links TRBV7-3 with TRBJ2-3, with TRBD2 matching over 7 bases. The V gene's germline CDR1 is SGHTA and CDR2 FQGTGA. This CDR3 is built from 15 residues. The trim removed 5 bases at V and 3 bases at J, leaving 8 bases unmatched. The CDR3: CASSPGLVRTDTQYF. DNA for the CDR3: TGTGCCAGCAGCCCTGGACTAGTTAGGACAGATACGCAGTATTTT.

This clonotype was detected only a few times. CDR3 sequence: CASSATRQSYNEQFF. For the CDR3, the DNA is TGTGCCAGCAGCGCCACTAGGCAGTCCTACAATGAGCAGTTCTTC. The chain has TRBV11-1 and TRBJ2-1; the D gene is possibly TRBD2 (5 bases). The CDR3 is made up of 15 amino acids. V was trimmed by 5 bases and J by 1 base, leaving 12 bases between them. CDR1 and CDR2 from the germline V gene are SGHAT and FQDESV (reference sequence).

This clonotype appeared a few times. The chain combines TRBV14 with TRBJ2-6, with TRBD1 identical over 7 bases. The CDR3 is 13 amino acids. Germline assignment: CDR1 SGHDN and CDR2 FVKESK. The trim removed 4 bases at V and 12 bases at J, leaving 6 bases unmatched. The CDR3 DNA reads TGTGCCAGCAGCCTGGGACAGTCCGTCGTCCTGACTTTC. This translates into CASSLGQSVVLTF.

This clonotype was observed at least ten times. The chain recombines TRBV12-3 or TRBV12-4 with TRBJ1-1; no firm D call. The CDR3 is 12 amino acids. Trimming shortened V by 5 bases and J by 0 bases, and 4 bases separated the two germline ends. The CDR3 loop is CASSPVNTEAFF. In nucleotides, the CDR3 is TGTGCCAGCAGTCCAGTGAACACTGAAGCTTTCTTT.

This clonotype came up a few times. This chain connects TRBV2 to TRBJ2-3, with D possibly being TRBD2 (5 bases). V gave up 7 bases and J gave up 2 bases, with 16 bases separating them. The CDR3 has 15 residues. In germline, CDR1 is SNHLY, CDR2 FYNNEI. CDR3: CASKRRVGTTDTQYF. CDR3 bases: TGTGCCAGCAAAAGGCGGGTGGGCACCACAGATACGCAGTATTTT.

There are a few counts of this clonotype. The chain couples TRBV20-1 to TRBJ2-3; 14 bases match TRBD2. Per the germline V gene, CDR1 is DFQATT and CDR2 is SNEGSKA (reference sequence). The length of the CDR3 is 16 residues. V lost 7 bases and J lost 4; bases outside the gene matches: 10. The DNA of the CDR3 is TGCAGTGTCCTAACGGGACTAGCGGGAGTTGCAGATACGCAGTATTTT. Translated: CSVLTGLAGVADTQYF.

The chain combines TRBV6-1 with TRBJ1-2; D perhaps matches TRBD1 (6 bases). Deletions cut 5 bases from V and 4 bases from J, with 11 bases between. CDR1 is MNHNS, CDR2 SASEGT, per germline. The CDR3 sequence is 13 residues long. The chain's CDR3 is CASSIGQLYGYTF. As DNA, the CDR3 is TGTGCCAGCAGTATCGGACAGCTCTATGGCTACACCTTC.

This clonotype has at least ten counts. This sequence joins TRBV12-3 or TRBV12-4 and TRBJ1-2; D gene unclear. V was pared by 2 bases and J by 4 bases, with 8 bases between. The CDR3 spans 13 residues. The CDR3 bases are TGTGCCAGCAGTTTAAGCTTCCCCTATGGCTACACCTTC. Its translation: CASSLSFPYGYTF.

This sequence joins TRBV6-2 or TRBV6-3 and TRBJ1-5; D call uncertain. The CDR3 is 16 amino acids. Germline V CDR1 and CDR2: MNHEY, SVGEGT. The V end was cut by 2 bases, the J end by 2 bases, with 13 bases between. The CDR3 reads CASSYPGRGGNQPQHF. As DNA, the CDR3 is TGTGCCAGCAGTTACCCCGGGAGAGGAGGCAATCAGCCCCAGCATTTT.

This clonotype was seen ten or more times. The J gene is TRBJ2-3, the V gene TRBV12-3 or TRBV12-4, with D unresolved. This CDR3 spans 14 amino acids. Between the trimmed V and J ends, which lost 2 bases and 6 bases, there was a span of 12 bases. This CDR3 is CASSLIARPDTQYF. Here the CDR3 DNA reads TGTGCCAGCAGTTTAATCGCTCGGCCGGATACGCAGTATTTT.

Here the CDR3 reads CASSPVRFSNYGYTF. CDR3 bases: TGTGCCAGCAGCCCGGTCCGGTTCTCCAACTATGGCTACACCTTC. V and J are TRBV5-6 and TRBJ1-2; D is ambiguous. Per germline, CDR1 SGHDT and CDR2 YYEEEE. CDR3 length: 15 amino acids. Trimming cost V 4 bases and J 2 bases, with 15 bases left between them.

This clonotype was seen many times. The chain's CDR3 is CASSPTSGGNYNEQFF. The CDR3 DNA is TGTGCCAGCAGTCCGACTAGCGGGGGAAACTACAATGAGCAGTTCTTC. The chain carries TRBV12-3 or TRBV12-4 and TRBJ2-1; TRBD2 matches 12 bases. Trimming took 5 bases from V and 3 from J; bases not matched to a gene: 5. CDR3 size: 16 residues.

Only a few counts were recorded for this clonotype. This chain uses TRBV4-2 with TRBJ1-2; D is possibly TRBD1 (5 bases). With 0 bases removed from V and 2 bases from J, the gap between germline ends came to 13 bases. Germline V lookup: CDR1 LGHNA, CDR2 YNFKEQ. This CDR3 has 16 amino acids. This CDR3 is CASSQDPGEPNYGYTF. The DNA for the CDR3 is TGTGCCAGCAGCCAAGATCCGGGGGAACCCAACTATGGCTACACCTTC.

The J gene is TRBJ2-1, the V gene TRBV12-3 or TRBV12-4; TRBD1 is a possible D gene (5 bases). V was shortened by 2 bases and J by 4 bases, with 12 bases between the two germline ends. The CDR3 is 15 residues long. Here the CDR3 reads CASSLRQGKYNEQFF. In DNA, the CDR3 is TGTGCCAGCAGTTTAAGGCAGGGCAAATACAATGAGCAGTTCTTC.